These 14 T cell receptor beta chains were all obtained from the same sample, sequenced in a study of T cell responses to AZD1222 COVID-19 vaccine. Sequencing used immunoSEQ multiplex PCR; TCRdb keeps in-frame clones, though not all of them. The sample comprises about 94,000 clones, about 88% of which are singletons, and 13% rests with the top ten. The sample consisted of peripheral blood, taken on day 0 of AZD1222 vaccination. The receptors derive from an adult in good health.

CDR3 coding DNA: TGCGCCAGCAGCTTGGATGGCAGCGGAGTGGAGACCCAGTACTTC. Protein: CASSLDGSGVETQYF. The chain links TRBV5-1 to TRBJ2-5; tentatively, D is TRBD2 (5 bases). This CDR3 region has 15 residues. V shed 0 bases and J shed 5 bases, with 14 bases lying between them. Germline V CDR1 and CDR2: SGHRS, YFSETQ.

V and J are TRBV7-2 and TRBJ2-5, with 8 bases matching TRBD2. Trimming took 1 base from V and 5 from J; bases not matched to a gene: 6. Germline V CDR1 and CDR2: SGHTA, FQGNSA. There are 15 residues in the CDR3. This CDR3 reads CASSLGFSGVETQYF. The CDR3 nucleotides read TGTGCCAGCAGCTTAGGGTTTAGCGGGGTTGAGACCCAGTACTTC.

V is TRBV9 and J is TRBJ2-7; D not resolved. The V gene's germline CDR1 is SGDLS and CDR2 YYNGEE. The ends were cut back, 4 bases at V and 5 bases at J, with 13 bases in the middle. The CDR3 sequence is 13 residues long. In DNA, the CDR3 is TGTGCCAGCAGCCCCCCGACGGGCCACGAGCAGTACTTC. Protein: CASSPPTGHEQYF.

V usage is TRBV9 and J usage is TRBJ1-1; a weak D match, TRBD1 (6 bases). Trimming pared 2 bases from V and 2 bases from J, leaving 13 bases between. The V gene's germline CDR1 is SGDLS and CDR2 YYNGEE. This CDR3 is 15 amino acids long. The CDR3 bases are TGTGCCAGCAGCGTTGAAATGGACAGTAACACTGAAGCTTTCTTT. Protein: CASSVEMDSNTEAFF.

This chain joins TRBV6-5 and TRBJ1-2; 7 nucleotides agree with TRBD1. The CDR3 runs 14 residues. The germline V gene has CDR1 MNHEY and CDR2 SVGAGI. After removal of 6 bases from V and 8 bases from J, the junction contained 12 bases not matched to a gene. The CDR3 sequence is CASRQTGPRGGYTF. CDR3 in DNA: TGTGCCAGCAGGCAGACAGGGCCCCGGGGGGGCTACACCTTC.

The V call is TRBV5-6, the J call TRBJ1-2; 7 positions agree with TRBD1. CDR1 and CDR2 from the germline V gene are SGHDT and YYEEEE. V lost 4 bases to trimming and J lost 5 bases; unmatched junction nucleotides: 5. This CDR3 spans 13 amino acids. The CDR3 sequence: CASSGRQGYGYTF. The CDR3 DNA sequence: TGTGCCAGCAGCGGGCGACAGGGATATGGCTACACCTTC.

For the CDR3, the DNA is TGCGCCAGCAGCTTGGCAGGCGATAGCAATCAGCCCCAGCATTTT. Its translation is CASSLAGDSNQPQHF. J is TRBJ1-5 and V is TRBV5-1, with no clear D. CDR3 length: 15 amino acids. The germline gives CDR1 SGHRS, CDR2 YFSETQ. V was trimmed by 0 bases and J by 0 bases, leaving 7 bases between them.

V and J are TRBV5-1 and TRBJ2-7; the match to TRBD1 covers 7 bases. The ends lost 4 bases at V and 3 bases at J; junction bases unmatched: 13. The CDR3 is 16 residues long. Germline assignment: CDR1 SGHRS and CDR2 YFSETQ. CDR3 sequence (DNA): TGCGCCAGCAGCGCGTTCGGGACAGCCATTGGCTACGAGCAGTACTTC. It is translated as CASSAFGTAIGYEQYF. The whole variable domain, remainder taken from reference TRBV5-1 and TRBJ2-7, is KAGVTQTPRYLIKTRGQQVTLSCSPISGHRSVSWYQQTPGQGLQFLFEYFSETQRNKGNFPGRFSGRQFSNSRSEMNVSTLELGDSALYLCASSAFGTAIGYEQYFGPGTRLTVT.

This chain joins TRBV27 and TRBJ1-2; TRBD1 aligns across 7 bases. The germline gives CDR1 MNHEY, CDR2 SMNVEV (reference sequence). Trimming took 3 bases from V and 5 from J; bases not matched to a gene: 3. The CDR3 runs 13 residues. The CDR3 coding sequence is TGTGCCAGCAGTTTTTCCAGGGGGTATGGCTACACCTTC. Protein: CASSFSRGYGYTF.

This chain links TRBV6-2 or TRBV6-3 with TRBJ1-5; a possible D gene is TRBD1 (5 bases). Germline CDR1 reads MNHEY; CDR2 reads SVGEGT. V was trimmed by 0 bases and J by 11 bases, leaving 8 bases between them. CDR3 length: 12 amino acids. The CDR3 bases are TGTGCCAGCAGTTACTCGGGAGGGGCCCAGCATTTT. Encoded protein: CASSYSGGAQHF.

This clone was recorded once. CDR3 loop: CASSLSVTAGNQPQHF. In nucleotides, the CDR3 is TGTGCCAGCAGCTTATCAGTCACCGCTGGCAATCAGCCCCAGCATTTT. The chain is built from TRBV7-9 and TRBJ1-5; D uncertain. The V end lost 2 bases, the J end lost 2 bases, and 13 bases lay between the germline ends. CDR1 is SEHNR, CDR2 FQNEAQ, per germline (reference sequence). There are 16 residues in the CDR3.

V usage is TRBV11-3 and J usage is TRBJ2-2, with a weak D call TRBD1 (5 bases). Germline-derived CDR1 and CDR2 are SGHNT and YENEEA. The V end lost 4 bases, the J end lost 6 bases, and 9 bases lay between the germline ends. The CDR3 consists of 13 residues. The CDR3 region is CASSSRVAGELFF. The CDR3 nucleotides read TGTGCCAGCAGCTCCAGGGTAGCCGGGGAGCTGTTTTTT. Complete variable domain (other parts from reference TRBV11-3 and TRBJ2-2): EAGVVQSPRYKIIEKKQPVAFWCNPISGHNTLYWYLQNLGQGPELLIRYENEEAVDDSQLPKDRFSAERLKGVDSTLKIQPAELGDSAVYLCASSSRVAGELFFGEGSRLTVL.

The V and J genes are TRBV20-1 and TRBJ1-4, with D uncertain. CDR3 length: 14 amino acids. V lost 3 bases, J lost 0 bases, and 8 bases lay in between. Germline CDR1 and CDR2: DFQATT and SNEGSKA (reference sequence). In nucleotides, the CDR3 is TGCAGTGCTAGTGGCGGCGCAACTAATGAAAAACTGTTTTTT. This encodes CSASGGATNEKLFF.

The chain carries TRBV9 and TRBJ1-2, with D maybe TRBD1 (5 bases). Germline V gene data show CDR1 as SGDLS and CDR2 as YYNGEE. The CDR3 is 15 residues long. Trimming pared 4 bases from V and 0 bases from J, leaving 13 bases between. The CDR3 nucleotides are TGTGCCAGCAGCCCACACGGGGGTGCTAACTATGGCTACACCTTC. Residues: CASSPHGGANYGYTF.